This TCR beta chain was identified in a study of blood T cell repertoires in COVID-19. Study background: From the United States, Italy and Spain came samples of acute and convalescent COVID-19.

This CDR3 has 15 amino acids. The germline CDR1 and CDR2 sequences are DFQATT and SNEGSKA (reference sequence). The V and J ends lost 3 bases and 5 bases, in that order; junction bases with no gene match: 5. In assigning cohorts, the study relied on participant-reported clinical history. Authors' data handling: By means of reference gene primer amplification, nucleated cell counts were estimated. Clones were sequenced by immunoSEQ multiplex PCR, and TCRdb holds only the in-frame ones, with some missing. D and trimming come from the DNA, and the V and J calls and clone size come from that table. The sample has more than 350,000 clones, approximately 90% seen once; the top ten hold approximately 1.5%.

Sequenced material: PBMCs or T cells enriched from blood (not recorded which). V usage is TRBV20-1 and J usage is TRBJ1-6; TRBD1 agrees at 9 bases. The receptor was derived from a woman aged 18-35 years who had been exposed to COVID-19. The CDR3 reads CSASHRTGDNSPLHF. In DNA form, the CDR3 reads TGCAGTGCTAGTCACCGGACAGGGGATAATTCACCCCTCCACTTT.